This TCR beta chain was documented in a study of tumor-infiltrating lymphocytes in primary liver carcinoma. Findings and limits, study-wide: Reduced overlap was seen in tumor-adjacent and tumor-blood pairs versus tumor region pairs.

Starting material for RNA and DNA co-extraction consisted of about 17-34 mg of unsorted bulk tissue. Chronic HBV infection, untreated so far, was present in the patients. Each sampled tumor had five separate regions taken from it. Regarding this clonotype: Its cognate antigen is unknown. One end of the junction does not line up with germline, which may come from a read error.

This CDR3 region has 16 residues. CDR1 is MRHNA and CDR2 is SNTAGT in the germline V gene. A constant-region primer served to make TCR beta cDNA from around 540 ng total RNA. Slightly modified ARM-PCR, run as three nested multiplex PCR rounds, produced the TCR beta libraries. Researchers ran the first two PCR rounds for roughly 11 cycles each with TRBV1-TRBV30 forward primers and a C-beta reverse primer. MiXCR was run by TCRdb on the multiplex PCR reads, yielding one entry per CDR3 protein. The sample records tens of thousands of distinct CDR3 sequences, over 70% being singletons. The sequence was obtained from a woman aged 55-70 years with primary liver carcinoma and hepatitis B virus infection. The sequenced sample was liver tumor tissue from sampling region 4. Subset specified: tumor region T4, right-lateral pole. The chain recombines TRBV6-4 with TRBJ2-6, with a possible D match to TRBD2 (5 bases). The CDR3 here is CAGSAGISSGANVLTF. CDR3 coding DNA: TGTGCCGGCAGCGCCGGGATTAGCTCTGGGGCCAACGTCCTGACTTTC.